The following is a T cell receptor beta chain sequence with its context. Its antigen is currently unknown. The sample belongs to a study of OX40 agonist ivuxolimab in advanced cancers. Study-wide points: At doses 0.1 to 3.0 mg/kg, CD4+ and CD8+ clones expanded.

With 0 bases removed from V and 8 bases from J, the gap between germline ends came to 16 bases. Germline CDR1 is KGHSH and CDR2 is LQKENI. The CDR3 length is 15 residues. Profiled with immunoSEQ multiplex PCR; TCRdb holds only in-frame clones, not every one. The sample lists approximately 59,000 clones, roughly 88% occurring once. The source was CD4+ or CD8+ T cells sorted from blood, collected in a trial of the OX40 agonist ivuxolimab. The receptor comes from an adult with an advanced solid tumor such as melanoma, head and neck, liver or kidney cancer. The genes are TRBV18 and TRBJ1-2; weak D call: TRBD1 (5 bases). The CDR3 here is CASSPPSAGAYGYTF. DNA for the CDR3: TGTGCCAGCTCACCACCGTCTGCCGGGGCTTACGGCTACACCTTC.